This TCR beta chain stems from a study of T-cell reconstitution after alpha-beta-depleted transplantation in children. Findings of the study overall: When one year had passed after transplant, most T-cell counts and diversity came from newly produced T cells.

CDR1 is SGHAT, CDR2 FQNNGV, per germline. The ends were cut back, 0 bases at V and 2 bases at J, with 13 bases in the middle. The CDR3 totals 16 residues. As concerns this clonotype: Its specificity is unknown.

A library of TCRbeta sequences, prepared with unique molecular identifiers, was generated. TCRdb independently ran MiXCR on the PCR reads; one entry per CDR3 protein. The sample lists about 440,000 distinct CDR3 sequences, 43% occurring once. The chain is built from TRBV11-2 and TRBJ2-5, with a tentative D call TRBD1 (7 bases). The TCR sequence derives from a girl aged 2-10 years with aplastic anemia, due to receive a stem cell transplant. This sample comprised PBMCs, obtained before TCRalphabeta/CD19-depleted stem cell transplant. The CDR3 coding sequence is TGTGCCAGCAGCTTAGAGCCAGGGGGGCCGCAAGAGACCCAGTACTTC. Translation: CASSLEPGGPQETQYF.